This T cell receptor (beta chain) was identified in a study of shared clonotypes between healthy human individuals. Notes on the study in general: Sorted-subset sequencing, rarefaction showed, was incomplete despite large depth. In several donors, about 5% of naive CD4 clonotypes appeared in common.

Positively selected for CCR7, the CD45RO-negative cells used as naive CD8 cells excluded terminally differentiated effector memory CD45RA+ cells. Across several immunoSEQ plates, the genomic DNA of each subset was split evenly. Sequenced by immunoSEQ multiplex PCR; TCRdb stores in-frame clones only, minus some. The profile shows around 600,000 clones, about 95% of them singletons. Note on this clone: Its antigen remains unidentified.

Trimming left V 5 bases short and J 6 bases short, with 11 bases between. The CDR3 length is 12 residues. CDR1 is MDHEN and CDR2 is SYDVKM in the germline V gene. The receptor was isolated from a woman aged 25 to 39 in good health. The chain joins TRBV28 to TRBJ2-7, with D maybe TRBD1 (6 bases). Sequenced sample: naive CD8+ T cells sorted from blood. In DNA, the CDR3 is TGTGCCAGCAGTCCTACAGGGCCCGAGCAGTACTTC. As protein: CASSPTGPEQYF.